The 12 T cell receptor beta chains listed next were all sequenced from one sample in a study of cytotoxic CD8 clonotypes in ibrutinib-treated CLL (dated by TCRdb to about 2021). The sample's time point, from its label and the paper: around 25 months on ibrutinib. The library was built by means of the immunoSEQ multiplex PCR assay. TCRdb took this table from immuneACCESS and kept in-frame rearrangements with V and J called. Such tables lack part of the clones; where checked against another copy, unresolved V genes explain under half of the gap, and the rest is unexplained. This sample is represented by 50,000 to 60,000 clones; approximately 87% of them were singletons. Together, the top ten hold 20% of the sample. Sequences were derived from PBMCs, sampled after 24 months of ibrutinib treatment. Receptors were obtained from a human donor with chronic lymphocytic leukemia.

The V and J genes are TRBV27 and TRBJ2-7, with 7 bases aligning to TRBD2. From germline, CDR1 is MNHEY and CDR2 SMNVEV (reference sequence). CDR3 length equals 17 residues. Trimming took 3 bases from V and 0 from J; bases not matched to a gene: 11. CDR3 coding DNA: TGTGCCAGCAGTTTCCAGGTCAAAGCTAGCGGCTCCTACGAGCAGTACTTC. This encodes CASSFQVKASGSYEQYF.

The gene calls are TRBV6-1 and TRBJ1-4, with unresolved D. This CDR3 is built from 15 residues. With 2 bases removed from V and 2 bases from J, the gap between germline ends came to 9 bases. CDR1 and CDR2 from the germline V gene are MNHNS and SASEGT. The CDR3 DNA is TGTGCCAGCAGTGAATTGGGGTCCACTAATGAAAAACTGTTTTTT. Amino acids: CASSELGSTNEKLFF.

The chain employs TRBV6-6 and TRBJ2-5; D remains unclear. Germline V gives CDR1 MNHNY, CDR2 SVGAGI (reference sequence). Trimming left V 7 bases short and J 4 bases short, with 13 bases between. This CDR3 region has 13 residues. The CDR3 reads CASIIGPRETQYF. The CDR3 DNA follows: TGTGCCAGCATCATTGGACCGAGAGAGACCCAGTACTTC.

J is TRBJ2-2 and V is TRBV30; D remains ambiguous. Germline lookup yields CDR1 GTSNPN and CDR2 SVGIG (reference sequence). The CDR3 runs to 12 residues. The V end was cut by 3 bases, the J end by 4 bases, with 6 bases between. The DNA of the CDR3 is TGTGCCTGGAGGGTAGGCACCGGGGAGCTGTTTTTT. Translating it yields CAWRVGTGELFF.

The J gene is TRBJ1-2, the V gene TRBV10-3; 8 bases are shared with TRBD1. V gave up 5 bases and J gave up 8 bases; unmatched junction bases: 4. The CDR3 is made up of 12 amino acids. Germline V gene sequence: CDR1 ENHRY, CDR2 SYGVKD. CDR3 DNA: TGTGCCATCAGTTCACAGGGGGACGGCTACACCTTC. Its translation is CAISSQGDGYTF.

CDR3 sequence (DNA): TGTGCCAGCAGCCCTCGCCCGATGCTGCAGCCAGAAGCTTTCTTT. It translates to CASSPRPMLQPEAFF. V usage is TRBV7-2 and J usage is TRBJ1-1; D unresolved. CDR3 length: 15 amino acids. The germline V gene encodes CDR1 SGHTA and CDR2 FQGNSA. Trimming shortened V by 5 bases and J by 8 bases, and 21 bases separated the two germline ends.

This sequence joins TRBV6-1 and TRBJ1-1; D is possibly TRBD1 (5 bases). This CDR3 spans 13 amino acids. V was cut by 6 bases and J by 2 bases, with 10 bases left in between. CDR1 MNHNS and CDR2 SASEGT come from the germline V gene. The CDR3 sequence: CASRGGTNTEAFF. The CDR3 DNA is TGTGCCAGCAGGGGAGGGACTAACACTGAAGCTTTCTTT.

The CDR3 DNA is TGTGCCAGCAGCTGGACAGGGAGTAATTCACCCCTCCACTTT. Its translation is CASSWTGSNSPLHF. The chain combines TRBV9 with TRBJ1-6, with 8 bases that match TRBD1. CDR1 and CDR2 from the germline V gene are SGDLS and YYNGEE. V trimming: 4 bases; J trimming: 6 bases; junction bases outside the gene matches: 3. This CDR3 has 14 amino acids.

This rearrangement joins TRBV7-3 to TRBJ2-7; perhaps D is TRBD1 or TRBD2 (5 bases each). Germline loops: CDR1 SGHTA, CDR2 FQGTGA. V lost 0 bases and J 3 bases, leaving 12 bases between the germline ends. The CDR3 has 15 residues. CDR3 in DNA: TGTGCCAGCAGCTTAACCCCCCGGGACGGCTACGAGCAGTACTTC. This translates into CASSLTPRDGYEQYF.

This clone was detected once. The chain recombines TRBV20-1 with TRBJ2-5; no reliable D call. Trimming pared 6 bases from V and 0 bases from J, leaving 2 bases between. Germline CDR1 is DFQATT and CDR2 is SNEGSKA (reference sequence). The CDR3 loop spans 10 amino acids. The DNA for the CDR3 is TGCAGTGCCTACCAAGAGACCCAGTACTTC. Protein: CSAYQETQYF.

The rearrangement links TRBV7-6 to TRBJ2-3; possible D gene TRBD1, 7 bases. V was shortened by 1 base and J by 5 bases, with 22 bases between the two germline ends. Germline V gene lookup returns CDR1 SGHVS and CDR2 FNYEAQ. The CDR3 sequence is 18 residues long. CDR3 in amino acids: CASSLDRFGRGVVDTQYF. DNA of the CDR3: TGTGCCAGCAGCTTAGACCGCTTCGGCAGGGGGGTTGTAGATACGCAGTATTTT.

This rearrangement joins TRBV7-2 to TRBJ1-2; no firm D call. The germline gives CDR1 SGHTA, CDR2 FQGNSA. The CDR3 sequence is 14 residues long. The V end was cut by 1 base, the J end by 4 bases, with 10 bases between. In DNA, the CDR3 is TGTGCCAGCAGCTTAGACCACATCGGCTATGGCTACACCTTC. This sequence encodes CASSLDHIGYGYTF.